This T cell receptor beta chain was recovered during a study of T cell responses to AZD1222 COVID-19 vaccine. Study findings and constraints: Spike-specific TCR depth and breadth grew after two AZD1222 doses. Reportedly, nearly half the spike-specific TCRs target unmutated variant regions. Dominant CD4 TCR responses targeted spike regions 160-218 and 743-854. It was only a handful of AZD1222 recipients who were seropositive at baseline.

The table came from immunoSEQ multiplex PCR; TCRdb's copy has only in-frame clones and leaves some out. The sample lists around 180,000 clones, 80% to 90% occurring once. Concerning this clone itself: Antigen specificity is unknown.

CDR3 length: 18 amino acids. From germline, CDR1 is SGHAT and CDR2 FQNNGV. Trimming took off 5 bases at V and 3 bases at J, with 23 bases between the two ends. Sample: peripheral blood, taken on day 0 of AZD1222 vaccination. The chain uses TRBV11-2 and TRBJ2-4, with a weak D call TRBD1 (5 bases). This TCR derives from an adult in good health. CDR3 in amino acids: CASSPIWSQGKFKNIQYF. Here the CDR3 DNA reads TGTGCCAGCAGCCCTATTTGGTCCCAGGGAAAATTCAAAAACATTCAGTACTTC.